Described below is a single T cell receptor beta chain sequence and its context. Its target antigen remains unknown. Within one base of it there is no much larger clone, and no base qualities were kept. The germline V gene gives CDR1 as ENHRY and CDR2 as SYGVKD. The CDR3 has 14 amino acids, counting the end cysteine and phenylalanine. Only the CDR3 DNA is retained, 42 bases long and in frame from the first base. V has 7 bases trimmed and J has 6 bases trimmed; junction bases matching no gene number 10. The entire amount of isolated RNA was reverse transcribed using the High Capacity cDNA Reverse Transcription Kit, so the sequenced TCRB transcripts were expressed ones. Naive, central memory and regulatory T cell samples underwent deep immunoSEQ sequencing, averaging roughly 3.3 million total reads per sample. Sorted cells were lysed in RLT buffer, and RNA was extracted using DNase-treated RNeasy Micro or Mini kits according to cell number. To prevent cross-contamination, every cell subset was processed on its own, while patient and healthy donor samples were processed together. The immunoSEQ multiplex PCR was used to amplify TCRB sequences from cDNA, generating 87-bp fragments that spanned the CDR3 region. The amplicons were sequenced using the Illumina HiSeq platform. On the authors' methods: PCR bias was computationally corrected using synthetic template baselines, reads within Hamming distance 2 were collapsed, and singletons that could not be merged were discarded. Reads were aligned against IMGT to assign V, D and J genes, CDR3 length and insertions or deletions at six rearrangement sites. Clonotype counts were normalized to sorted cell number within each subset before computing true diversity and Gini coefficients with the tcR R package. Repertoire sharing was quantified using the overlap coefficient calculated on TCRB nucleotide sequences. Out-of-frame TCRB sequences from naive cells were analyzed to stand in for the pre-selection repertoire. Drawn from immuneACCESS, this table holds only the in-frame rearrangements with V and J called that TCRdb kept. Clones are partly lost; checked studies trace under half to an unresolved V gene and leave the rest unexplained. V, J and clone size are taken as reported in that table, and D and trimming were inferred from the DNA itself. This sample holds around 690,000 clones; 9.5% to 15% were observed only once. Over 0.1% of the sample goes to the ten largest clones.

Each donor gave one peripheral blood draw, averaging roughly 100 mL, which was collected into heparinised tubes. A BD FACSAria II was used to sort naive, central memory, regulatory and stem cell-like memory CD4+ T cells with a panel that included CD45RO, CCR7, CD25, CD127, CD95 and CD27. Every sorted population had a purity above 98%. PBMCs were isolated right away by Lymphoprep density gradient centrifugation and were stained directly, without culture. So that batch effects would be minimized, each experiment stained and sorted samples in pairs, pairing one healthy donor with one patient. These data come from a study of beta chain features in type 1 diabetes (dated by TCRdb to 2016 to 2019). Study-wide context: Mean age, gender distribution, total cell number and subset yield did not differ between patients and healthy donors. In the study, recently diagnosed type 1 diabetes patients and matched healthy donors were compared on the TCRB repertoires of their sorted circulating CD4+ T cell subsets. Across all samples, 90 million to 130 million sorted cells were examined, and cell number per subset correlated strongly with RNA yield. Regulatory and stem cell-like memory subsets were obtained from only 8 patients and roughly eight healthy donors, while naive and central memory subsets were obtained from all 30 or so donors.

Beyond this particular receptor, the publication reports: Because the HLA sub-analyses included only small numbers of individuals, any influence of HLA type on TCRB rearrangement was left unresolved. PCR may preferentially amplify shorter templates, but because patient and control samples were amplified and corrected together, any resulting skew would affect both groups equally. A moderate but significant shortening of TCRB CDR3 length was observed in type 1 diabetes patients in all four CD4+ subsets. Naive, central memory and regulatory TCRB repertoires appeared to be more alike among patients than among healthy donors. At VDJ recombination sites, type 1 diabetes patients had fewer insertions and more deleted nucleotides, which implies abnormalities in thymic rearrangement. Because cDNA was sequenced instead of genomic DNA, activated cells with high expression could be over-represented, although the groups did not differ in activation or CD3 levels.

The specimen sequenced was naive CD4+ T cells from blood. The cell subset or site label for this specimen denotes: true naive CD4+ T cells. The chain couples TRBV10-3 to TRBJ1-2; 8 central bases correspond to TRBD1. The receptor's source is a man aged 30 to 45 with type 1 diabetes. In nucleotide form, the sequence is TGTGCCATCAACGTCCAGGACAGGGAGCATGGCTACACCTTC. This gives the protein CAINVQDREHGYTF.